This T cell receptor (beta chain) was recovered during a study of shared clonotypes between healthy human individuals. Researchers divided each subset's genomic DNA evenly across several immunoSEQ plates. Some clones are missing from TCRdb's copy, which holds only in-frame ones; the method was immunoSEQ multiplex PCR. The table lists 550,000 to 850,000 clones, 55% to 80% of them singletons. Comment on this clone: As yet, its antigen is unknown. Other DNA sequences in this sample translate to the same CDR3.

V was pared by 2 bases and J by 4 bases, with 0 bases of the junction left unmatched. This CDR3 is built from 13 residues. Germline CDR1 is MGHRA and CDR2 is YSYEKL. General study points: Across subsets, estimated richness was generally greater for naive than for memory populations. The generation probabilities recorded for non-shared clonotypes fell below those of clonotypes shared by all four donors.

The genes are TRBV4-1 and TRBJ2-5, with 8 positions matching TRBD1. This receptor was obtained from a woman aged 25 to 39 in good health. Sample: memory CD4+ T cells sorted from blood. Sample subset: CD45RA-negative fraction. As DNA, the CDR3 is TGCGCCAGCAGCCAAACAGGGGGAGAGACCCAGTACTTC. Translating gives CASSQTGGETQYF.